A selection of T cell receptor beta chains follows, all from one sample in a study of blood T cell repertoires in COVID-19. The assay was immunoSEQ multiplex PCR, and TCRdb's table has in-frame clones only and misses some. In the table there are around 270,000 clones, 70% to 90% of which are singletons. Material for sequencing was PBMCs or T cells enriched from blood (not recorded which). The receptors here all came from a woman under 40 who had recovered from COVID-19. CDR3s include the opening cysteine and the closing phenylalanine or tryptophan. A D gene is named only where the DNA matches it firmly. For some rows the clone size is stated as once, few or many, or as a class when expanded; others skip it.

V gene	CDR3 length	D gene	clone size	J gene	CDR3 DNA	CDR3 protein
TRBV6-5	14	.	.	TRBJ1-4	TGTGCCAGCAGTCAGACTACAACTAATGAAAAACTGTTTTTT	CASSQTTTNEKLFF
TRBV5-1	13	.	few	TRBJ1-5	TGCGCCAGCATGCAGGCCCCGGATCAGCCCCAGCATTTT	CASMQAPDQPQHF
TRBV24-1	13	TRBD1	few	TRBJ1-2	TGTGCCACCAGTGAGTGGGACAGTCTGGGCTACACCTTC	CATSEWDSLGYTF
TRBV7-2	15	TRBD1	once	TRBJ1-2	TGTGCCAGCAGCTTCGACAGGGGGCGCGGCTATGGCTACACCTTC	CASSFDRGRGYGYTF
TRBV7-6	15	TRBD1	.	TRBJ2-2	TGTGCCAGCAGCCCCGGGACAGGGGGAACCGGGGAGCTGTTTTTT	CASSPGTGGTGELFF
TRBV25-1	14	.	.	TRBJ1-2	TGTGCCAGCAGTGAAGCAGGGTTTGCTTATGGCTACACCTTC	CASSEAGFAYGYTF
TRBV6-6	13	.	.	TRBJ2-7	TGTGCCACCGAGTACTTCGGGGAAGGGGAGCAGTACTTC	CATEYFGEGEQYF
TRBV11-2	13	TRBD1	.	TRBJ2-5	TGTGCCAGCAGCCCACAGGGGGCAGAGACCCAGTACTTC	CASSPQGAETQYF
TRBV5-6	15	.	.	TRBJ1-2	TGTGCCAGCAGCTCGAAGGGCACACAGGTCTATGGCTACACCTTC	CASSSKGTQVYGYTF
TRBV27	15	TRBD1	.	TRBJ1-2	TGTGCCAGCAGTTTACTCGCAGGGGGGAACTATGGCTACACCTTC	CASSLLAGGNYGYTF
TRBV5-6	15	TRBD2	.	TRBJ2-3	TGTGCCAGCAGGGTTTTGAGACTAGCAACAGATACGCAGTATTTT	CASRVLRLATDTQYF
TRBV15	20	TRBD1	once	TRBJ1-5	TGTGCCACCAGCAGAACAATACCGGGACAGGTTACCTATAGCAATCAGCCCCAGCATTTT	CATSRTIPGQVTYSNQPQHF
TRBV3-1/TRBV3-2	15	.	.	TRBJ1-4	TGTGCCAGCAGCCAAGATCCCCGGGTTAATGAAAAACTGTTTTTT	CASSQDPRVNEKLFF
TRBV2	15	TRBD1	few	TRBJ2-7	TGTGCCAGCAGTCGACAGGGTCTGGAAATCTACGAGCAGTACTTC	CASSRQGLEIYEQYF
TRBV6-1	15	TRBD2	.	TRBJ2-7	TGTGCCAGCAGTGACACCGGGACTAGGCCCTACGAGCAGTACTTC	CASSDTGTRPYEQYF
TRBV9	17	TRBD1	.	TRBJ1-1	TGTGCCAGCAGCGTAGAGGGACAGGGACGATGGAACACTGAAGCTTTCTTT	CASSVEGQGRWNTEAFF
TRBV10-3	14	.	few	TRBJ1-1	TGTGCCATCAGTGTGGAGGGTGTGAACACTGAAGCTTTCTTT	CAISVEGVNTEAFF
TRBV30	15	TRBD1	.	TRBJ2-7	TGTGCCTGGAGACCCTGGGACAGGGTCACCTACGAGCAGTACTTC	CAWRPWDRVTYEQYF
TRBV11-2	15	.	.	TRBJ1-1	TGTGCCAGCAGCAGATTAAACGGGCGGGAACCTGAAGCTTTCTTT	CASSRLNGREPEAFF
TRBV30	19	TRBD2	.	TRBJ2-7	TGTGCCTGGAGTGAGAAGATGGGACTAGCGGGAGCGCATCTCTACGAGCAGTACTTC	CAWSEKMGLAGAHLYEQYF
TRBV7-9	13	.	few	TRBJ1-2	TGTGCCAGCAGCTTAGCCTTAACAGGTGGCTACACCTTC	CASSLALTGGYTF
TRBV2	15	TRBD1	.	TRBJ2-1	TGTGCCAGCAGGGGAAGGGACAGCTCCTACAATGAGCAGTTCTTC	CASRGRDSSYNEQFF
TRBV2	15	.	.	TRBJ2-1	TGTGCCAGCAGTGAAGCGGGGGGAGGTTACAATGAGCAGTTCTTC	CASSEAGGGYNEQFF
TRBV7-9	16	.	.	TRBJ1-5	TGTGCCAGCAGCTTAGCAGGTACAGGTCGAAATCAGCCCCAGCATTTT	CASSLAGTGRNQPQHF
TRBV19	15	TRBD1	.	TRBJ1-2	TGTGCCAGTAGTAGGGGGACAGGGGGCTTTTATGGCTACACCTTC	CASSRGTGGFYGYTF
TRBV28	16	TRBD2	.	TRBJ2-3	TGTGCCAGCAGACTACCGGGACTAGCGGCGGGGAGCGCGCAGTATTTT	CASRLPGLAAGSAQYF
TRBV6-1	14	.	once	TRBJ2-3	TGTGCCAGCAGTGACAGGGCTAGCACAGATACGCAGTATTTT	CASSDRASTDTQYF
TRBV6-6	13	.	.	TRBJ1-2	TGTGCCAGCAGTTACTCCCGTCCAGGCGGCTACACCTTC	CASSYSRPGGYTF
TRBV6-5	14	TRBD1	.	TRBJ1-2	TGTGCCAGCAGCACCATGGACAGGAACAATGGCTACACCTTC	CASSTMDRNNGYTF
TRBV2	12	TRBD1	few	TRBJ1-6	TGTGCCAGCAGGGGGACAGGGGTCACCCTCCACTTT	CASRGTGVTLHF
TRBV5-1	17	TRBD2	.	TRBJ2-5	TGCGCCAGCACCTCCGGAGGGACTAGCGGGGGCCAAGAGACCCAGTACTTC	CASTSGGTSGGQETQYF
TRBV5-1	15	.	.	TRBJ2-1	TGCGCCAGCAGCTTGTTGGCAGGGAAATACAATGAGCAGTTCTTC	CASSLLAGKYNEQFF
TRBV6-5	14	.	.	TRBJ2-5	TGTGCCAGCAGTTACTCTTTGTTTGCGGAGACCCAGTACTTC	CASSYSLFAETQYF
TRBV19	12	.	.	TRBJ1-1	TGTGCCAGTAGTATAGGGGGCCCAGACAGGTCTTGG	CASSIGGPDRSW
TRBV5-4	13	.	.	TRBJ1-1	TGTGCCAGCAGCTTGGCCGGGAACACTGAAGCTTTCTTT	CASSLAGNTEAFF
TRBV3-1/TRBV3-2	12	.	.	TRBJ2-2	TGTGCCAGCAGTTATTACACCGGGGAGCTGTTTTTT	CASSYYTGELFF
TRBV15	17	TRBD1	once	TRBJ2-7	TGTGCCACCAGCAGAGTTAGGACAGGGTTAGGGTCCGGGGAGCAGTACTTC	CATSRVRTGLGSGEQYF
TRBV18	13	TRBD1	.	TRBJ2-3	TGTGCCAGCGCGACAGGGACCACAGATACGCAGTATTTT	CASATGTTDTQYF
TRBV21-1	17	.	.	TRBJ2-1	TGTGCCAGCAGCAAAGGCGACCGGAGTTGGAGCTACAATGAGCAGTTCTTC	CASSKGDRSWSYNEQFF
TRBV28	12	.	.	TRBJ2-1	TGTGCCAGCAGTTTAGTCGTCCATGAGCAGTTCTTC	CASSLVVHEQFF
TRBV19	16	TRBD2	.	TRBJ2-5	TGTGCCAGTAGTATATGGGCTAGCGGGCCCCAAGAGACCCAGTACTTC	CASSIWASGPQETQYF
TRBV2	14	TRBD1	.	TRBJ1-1	TGTGCCAGCCGGCTCACGGCGCCGACAGGGTGGGCTTTCTTT	CASRLTAPTGWAFF
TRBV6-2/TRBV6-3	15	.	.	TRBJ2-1	TGTGCCAGCAGCCCGGACAATGGGATCTACAATGAGCAGTTCTTC	CASSPDNGIYNEQFF
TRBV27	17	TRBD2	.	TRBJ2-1	TGTGCCAGCAGTTTCCTTGCGACTAGCGGGAGTGAGAATGAGCAGTTCTTC	CASSFLATSGSENEQFF
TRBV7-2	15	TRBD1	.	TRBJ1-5	TGTGCCAGCAGCTTAGAACAGGGGGCAAATCAGCCCCAGCATTTT	CASSLEQGANQPQHF
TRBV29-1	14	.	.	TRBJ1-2	TGCAGCGTTGTGGTCGGGGTAGCTAACTATGGCTACACCTTC	CSVVVGVANYGYTF
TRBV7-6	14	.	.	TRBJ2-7	TGTGCCAGCAGCCCCGACTCGAGCTCCTACGAGCAGTACTTC	CASSPDSSSYEQYF
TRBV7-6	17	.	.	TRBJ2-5	TGTGCCAGCAGCTCCGCCCAAGGGGTACAGGGTCAAGAGACCCAGTACTTC	CASSSAQGVQGQETQYF
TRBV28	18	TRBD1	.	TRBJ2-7	TGTGCCAGCAGTTTATCACCCTACCTGGACAGGCCGGTGGACGAGCAGTACTTC	CASSLSPYLDRPVDEQYF
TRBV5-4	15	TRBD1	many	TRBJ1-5	TGTGCCAGCAGCCGACAGGGGGCCGACAATCAGCCCCAGCATTTT	CASSRQGADNQPQHF
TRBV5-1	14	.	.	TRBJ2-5	TGCGCCAGCAGCTTGCTAGTTGGAGAAGAGACCCAGTACTTC	CASSLLVGEETQYF
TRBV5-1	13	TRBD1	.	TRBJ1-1	TGCGCCAGCAGTTTATCAGGGGGCACTGAAGCTTTCTTT	CASSLSGGTEAFF
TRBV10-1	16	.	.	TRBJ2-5	TGCGCCAGCAGTGATTTCTTGGAGGGAGGACGAGAGACCCAGTACTTC	CASSDFLEGGRETQYF
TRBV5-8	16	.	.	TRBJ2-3	TGTGCCAGCAGCTTGTTCTTTGCGGGGAGCACAGATACGCAGTATTTT	CASSLFFAGSTDTQYF
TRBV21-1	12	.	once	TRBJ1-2	TGTGCCGGGGGACAGGGGAAGGCTGGCTACACCTTC	CAGGQGKAGYTF
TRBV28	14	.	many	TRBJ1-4	TGTGCCAGCAGTTTCAGGGCAACTAATGAAAAACTGTTTTTT	CASSFRATNEKLFF
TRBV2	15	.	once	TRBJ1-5	TGTGCCAGCAGTGAGAGTGAAAGGGGGAATCAGCCCCAGCATTTT	CASSESERGNQPQHF